The clone carrying this TCR beta chain was detected many times. This record belongs to a study of glioma-infiltrating T cells. Using RNA template, CDR3s of TCR alpha and beta were amplified with iRepertoire arm-PCR. TCRdb analysed the multiplex PCR reads with MiXCR anew, one entry per CDR3 protein. Altogether 100,000 to 150,000 distinct CDR3 sequences are present, 24% being singletons, with the ten largest covering roughly a quarter. Trimming at V came to 7 bases and at J to 7 bases, leaving 7 bases not matched to a gene. This CDR3 comprises 15 residues. Looked up from germline, CDR1 is KGHDR and CDR2 is SFDVKD.

The sequence was obtained from a human donor with low-grade glioma or glioblastoma, undergoing nonglioma brain surgery, or in good health (not recorded which). Sequencing was done on a sample of glioma tissue, nonneoplastic brain tissue, or PBMCs (not recorded which). The chain carries TRBV24-1 and TRBJ2-1; 12 bases are shared with TRBD2. The CDR3: CATSRLAGAGNEQFF. DNA for the CDR3: TGTGCCACCAGCAGACTAGCGGGGGCGGGGAATGAGCAGTTCTTC.